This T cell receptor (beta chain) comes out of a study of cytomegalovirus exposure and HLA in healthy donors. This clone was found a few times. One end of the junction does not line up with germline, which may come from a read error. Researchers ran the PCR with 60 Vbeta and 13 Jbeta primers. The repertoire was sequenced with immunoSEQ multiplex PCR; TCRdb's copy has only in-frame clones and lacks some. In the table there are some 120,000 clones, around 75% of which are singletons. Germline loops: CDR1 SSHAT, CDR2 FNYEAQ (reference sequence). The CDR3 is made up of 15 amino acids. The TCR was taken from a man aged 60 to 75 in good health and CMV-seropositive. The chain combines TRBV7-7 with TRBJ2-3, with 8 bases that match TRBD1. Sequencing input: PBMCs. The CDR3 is CASSKSTGGTDTQYF. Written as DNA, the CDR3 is TGTGCTAGCAGCAAGTCGACAGGGGGCACAGATACGCAGTATTTT.